Shown below are 14 T cell receptor beta chains from a single sample sequenced in a study of OX40 agonist ivuxolimab in advanced cancers. Library construction relied on the immunoSEQ multiplex PCR assay. TCRdb re-hosts the immuneACCESS table, in-frame sequences only. Its copies lack some clones; in the studies checked, an unresolved V gene accounts for under half of them, and the cause for the rest is not known. The sample has about 64,000 clones on record, approximately 85% of them singletons. The ten largest clones capture about 3% of the sample. The material was CD4+ or CD8+ T cells sorted from blood, obtained in a trial of the OX40 agonist ivuxolimab. These receptor sequences come from an adult with an advanced solid tumor such as melanoma, head and neck, liver or kidney cancer.

In DNA form, the CDR3 reads TGCGCCAGCAGCCCTCATAGCGGGGGAGGAGCGGGGGAGCTGTTTTTT. This gives the protein CASSPHSGGGAGELFF. The genes are TRBV4-1 and TRBJ2-2, with 9 bases that match TRBD2. The V and J ends lost 4 bases and 8 bases, in that order; junction bases with no gene match: 11. The CDR3 is made up of 16 amino acids. The V gene's germline CDR1 is MGHRA and CDR2 YSYEKL.

The rearrangement joins TRBV27 to TRBJ2-5; a weak D match, TRBD2 (7 bases). Trimming took off 6 bases at V and 1 base at J, with 15 bases between the two ends. This CDR3 comprises 15 residues. Germline V gene lookup returns CDR1 MNHEY and CDR2 SMNVEV (reference sequence). The chain's CDR3 is CASRGGLVGQETQYF. The DNA of the CDR3 is TGTGCCAGCAGGGGGGGGCTAGTCGGCCAAGAGACCCAGTACTTC.

This CDR3 is CASSSRQGVSYEQYF. The DNA of the CDR3 is TGTGCCAGCAGCTCTCGACAGGGGGTATCCTACGAGCAGTACTTC. The chain has TRBV7-2 and TRBJ2-7; TRBD1 aligns across 9 bases. From germline, CDR1 is SGHTA and CDR2 FQGNSA. The V and J ends lost 4 bases and 1 base, in that order; junction bases with no gene match: 5. CDR3 length: 15 residues.

V gene TRBV5-4 combines with J gene TRBJ1-6, with D uncertain. CDR1 is SGHNT and CDR2 is YYREEE in the germline V gene (reference sequence). CDR3 length: 14 residues. Trimming cost V 1 base and J 4 bases, with 6 bases left between them. The CDR3 sequence is CASSLFGYNSPLHF. The CDR3 DNA reads TGTGCCAGCAGCTTGTTCGGTTATAATTCACCCCTCCACTTT.

The V and J genes are TRBV5-5 and TRBJ2-3, with D unclear. Trimming removed 4 bases from V and 2 bases from J, with 8 bases in between. This CDR3 has 13 residues. Germline CDR1 reads SGHKS; CDR2 reads YYEKEE (reference sequence). The chain's CDR3 is CASSPGDTDTQYF. The CDR3 DNA follows: TGTGCCAGCAGCCCGGGTGACACAGATACGCAGTATTTT.

This chain joins TRBV20-1 and TRBJ2-7; no reliable D call. With 6 bases removed from V and 5 bases from J, the gap between germline ends came to 11 bases. Germline V CDR1 and CDR2: DFQATT, SNEGSKA (reference sequence). The CDR3 spans 11 residues. The CDR3: CSAARPDEQYF. CDR3 bases: TGCAGTGCCGCGCGCCCGGACGAGCAGTACTTC.

Written as DNA, the CDR3 is TGTGCCAGCAGTCCAATTGTTGGGGCAGGGAGCCCCTCTAATGAAAAACTGTTTTTT. It codes for CASSPIVGAGSPSNEKLFF. The chain joins TRBV27 to TRBJ1-4; TRBD1 might be the D (5 bases). This CDR3 has 19 amino acids. Trimming stripped 5 bases from V and 3 bases from J, with 25 bases between. CDR1 MNHEY and CDR2 SMNVEV come from the germline V gene (reference sequence).

In its sample, this clone was seen once. The J gene is TRBJ1-2, the V gene TRBV10-3, with 10 positions matching TRBD1. Germline-derived CDR1 and CDR2 are ENHRY and SYGVKD. The V segment lost 5 bases and the J segment 7 bases; nucleotides outside the gene matches: 10. The CDR3 contains 15 residues. In nucleotides, the CDR3 is TGTGCCATCAGTTGGGACAGGGGAGACGATTCTGGCTACACCTTC. Protein product: CAISWDRGDDSGYTF.

Concerning this clone itself: This same CDR3 is encoded by further DNA sequences in the sample. J is TRBJ2-7 and V is TRBV4-1, with 9 bases matching TRBD2. The CDR3 totals 16 residues. Per the germline V gene, CDR1 is MGHRA and CDR2 is YSYEKL. V trimming: 0 bases; J trimming: 2 bases; junction bases outside the gene matches: 5. The CDR3 protein is CASSQDRLAGPYEQYF. The DNA for the CDR3 is TGCGCCAGCAGCCAAGATCGCCTAGCGGGGCCCTACGAGCAGTACTTC.

This chain connects TRBV7-2 to TRBJ1-6; D is undetermined. CDR1 is SGHTA, CDR2 FQGNSA, per germline. The CDR3 has 15 amino acids. V shed 1 base and J shed 4 bases, with 8 bases lying between them. The CDR3 loop reads CASSLGLGYNSPLHF. Written as DNA, the CDR3 is TGTGCCAGCAGCTTAGGCTTGGGATATAATTCACCCCTCCACTTT.

The chain carries TRBV29-1 and TRBJ1-1; D perhaps matches TRBD1 (6 bases). Trimming pared 8 bases from V and 4 bases from J, leaving 20 bases between. The CDR3 is 14 amino acids. Germline values: CDR1 SQVTM, CDR2 ANQGSEA. The CDR3 region has the DNA TGCAGCATCCACCTCGGGGGCTTGGGCACTGAAGCTTTCTTT. Its protein is CSIHLGGLGTEAFF.

The chain recombines TRBV10-3 with TRBJ2-1; no reliable D call. There are 14 residues in the CDR3. CDR1 is ENHRY, CDR2 SYGVKD, per germline. The germline V and J ends were trimmed by 1 base and 5 bases, with 9 bases remaining between them. The CDR3 DNA reads TGTGCCATCAGTGAGTGGGTGGGAAACAATGAGCAGTTCTTC. Amino acids: CAISEWVGNNEQFF.

V is TRBV4-3 and J is TRBJ2-1; the D gene is possibly TRBD2 (6 bases). Per the germline V gene, CDR1 is LGHNA and CDR2 is YSLEER. There are 13 residues in the CDR3. V lost 2 bases to trimming and J lost 9 bases, with 11 bases between them. The CDR3 DNA reads as TGCGCCAGCAGCCAATCCCGGGGGACTGAGCAGTTCTTC. This codes for CASSQSRGTEQFF.

The chain recombines TRBV28 with TRBJ2-3, with a tentative D call TRBD2 (5 bases). This CDR3 spans 16 amino acids. Germline V CDR1 and CDR2: MDHEN, SYDVKM. Trimming took 3 bases from V and 3 from J, leaving 16 bases between them. CDR3 residues: CASSFGERLGTDTQYF. CDR3 nucleotides: TGTGCCAGCAGTTTTGGGGAGCGCTTAGGGACAGATACGCAGTATTTT.